In this sample, the clone carrying this T cell receptor beta chain turned up once. Data came from immunoSEQ multiplex PCR; TCRdb stores just in-frame clones and leaves some out. The table shows fewer than 250,000 clones, with around 82% occurring only once. This CDR3 has 16 residues. Trimming pared 4 bases from V and 4 bases from J, leaving 16 bases between. The germline V gene has CDR1 MDHEN and CDR2 SYDVKM. This sample was included in a study of blood T cell repertoires in COVID-19. In the study overall: Both acute and convalescent COVID-19 samples were obtained from the United States, Italy and Spain. PBMCs, B-cell-depleted T cells, or T cells provided the cDNA or gDNA that made up the material.

The clonotype was recovered from a woman aged 45-65 years with acute or convalescent COVID-19. The gene calls are TRBV28 and TRBJ2-2; possible D gene TRBD1, 6 bases. The specimen sequenced was peripheral blood. The DNA of the CDR3 is TGTGCCAGCAGTTATGGGACACCAAAGACCACCGGGGAGCTGTTTTTT. It yields the protein CASSYGTPKTTGELFF.